This T cell receptor (beta chain) was sequenced for a study of T cells in Graves' hyperthyroidism and ophthalmopathy. The length of the CDR3 is 12 residues. Germline values: CDR1 SQVTM, CDR2 ANQGSEA. Trimming cost V 8 bases and J 2 bases, with 13 bases left between them. Turning to this clonotype: Its target is not known.

Overall study results and limits: Expanded thyroid clonotypes (above 0.001) were mostly also found in blood.

What was amplified from RNA transcripts were TCR beta CDR3 regions. HTBI primers were the set used in a first-round RT-PCR of the TCR CDR3. Each CDR3 protein is one row after TCRdb ran MiXCR on the multiplex PCR reads. The sample yields 530,000 or so distinct CDR3 sequences, about 45% seen once. Input material: peripheral blood or thyroid tissue (not recorded which). The rearrangement joins TRBV29-1 to TRBJ2-7, with no clear D. This TCR was sampled from a woman between 18 and 29 years old with Graves' hyperthyroidism. The CDR3 here is CSQDAHTYEQYF. The CDR3 DNA reads as TGCAGCCAAGATGCTCACACCTACGAGCAGTACTTC.